This T cell receptor beta chain was profiled in a study of T cell responses to AZD1222 COVID-19 vaccine. Generated by immunoSEQ multiplex PCR, the TCRdb table keeps only in-frame clones and is missing some. The sample lists roughly 28,000 clones; over 90% were seen once. The count of this clone is one. The CDR3 extends over 15 amino acids. The V gene's germline CDR1 is MNHEY and CDR2 SMNVEV (reference sequence). Trimming removed 5 bases from V and 6 bases from J, with 20 bases in between. The V call is TRBV27, the J call TRBJ2-7, with D unclear. The sequence derives from an adult in good health. This material consisted of peripheral blood, taken on day 0 of AZD1222 vaccination. CDR3 sequence (DNA): TGTGCCAGCAGTCCAAGGGCCCTGGGCGCAGGCGAGCAGTACTTC. This encodes CASSPRALGAGEQYF.